This is a list of T cell receptor beta chains from one sample in a study of metastatic and nonmetastatic thyroid tumors. TCRdb used MiXCR to call clones anew from the PCR reads. The table has some 23,000 clones, about a fifth seen once. The sample taken for sequencing was blood. The receptors originated from a female donor with papillary thyroid cancer or a benign thyroid nodule (not recorded which). Some clones in this sample may be carry-over from other donors' samples. CDR3s include the opening cysteine and the closing phenylalanine or tryptophan. Each record gives: D gene, V gene, J gene, clone size, CDR3 DNA, CDR3 protein. D genes are given only for firm matches. Clone size is given for some rows only: seen once, a few or many times, or a class if the clone is expanded.

NA	TRBV28	TRBJ1-5	many	TGTGCCAGCAGCGACGACAGCAATCAGCCCCAGCATTTT	CASSDDSNQPQHF
NA	TRBV19	TRBJ1-2	NA	TGTGCCAGTAGTATATCGGCAGGGCTCTATTATGGCTACACCTTC	CASSISAGLYYGYTF
TRBD1	TRBV28	TRBJ1-2	few	TGTGCCATCACCCGGACAGGGGGCTACTTGAACTATGGCTACACCTTC	CAITRTGGYLNYGYTF
NA	TRBV5-1	TRBJ1-2	NA	TGCGCCAGCAGCTTGGACAGGTCCCAGCTTAACTATGGCTACACCTTC	CASSLDRSQLNYGYTF
TRBD2	TRBV20-1	TRBJ2-3	many	TGCAGTGCTAAGCTAGCGGGAGAGTTAGGTAATACGCAGTATTTT	CSAKLAGELGNTQYF
NA	TRBV7-6	TRBJ2-3	NA	TGTGCCAGCACAGGGAGGATTTCTAGCACAGATACGCAGTATTTT	CASTGRISSTDTQYF
NA	TRBV6-2/TRBV6-3	TRBJ2-3	many	TGTGCCAGCAGTGCCCGAGCGGCTCCCCAGTATTTT	CASSARAAPQYF
TRBD2	TRBV11-1	TRBJ2-1	many	TGTGCCAGCAGCTGGGCGGGACTAGCGAGGCATGAGCAGTTCTTC	CASSWAGLARHEQFF
TRBD1	TRBV5-1	TRBJ1-1	NA	TGCGCCAGCAGCTCCGGACAGGGGTTGAACACTGAAGCTTTCTTT	CASSSGQGLNTEAFF
NA	TRBV12-3/TRBV12-4	TRBJ1-2	NA	TGTGCCAGCAGTTTCGGGGGTGATGGCTACACCTTC	CASSFGGDGYTF
NA	TRBV27	TRBJ2-7	many	TGTGCCAGCGCTGGGAGAAGCGGCCAGACCTACGAGCAGTACTTC	CASAGRSGQTYEQYF
NA	TRBV10-1	TRBJ2-7	few	TGCGCCAGCAGTGGCTGGAGCTCCTACGAGCAGTACTTC	CASSGWSSYEQYF
NA	TRBV6-1	TRBJ1-6	NA	TGTGCCAGCAGTGAAGACTATGGGTCCCCCGTTTCACCCCTCCACTTT	CASSEDYGSPVSPLHF
TRBD1	TRBV6-1	TRBJ2-1	NA	TGTGCCAGCAGTCGGGGGACAGGTTGGGATGAGCAGTTCTTC	CASSRGTGWDEQFF
NA	TRBV2	TRBJ1-2	many	TGTGCCAGCAGTGAAGAGGGTACAGCGGACTATGGCTACACCTTC	CASSEEGTADYGYTF
NA	TRBV25-1	TRBJ2-2	few	TGTGCCATCAGTGATAAACGAGACACCGTGGAGCTGTTTTTT	CAISDKRDTVELFF
TRBD1	TRBV6-2/TRBV6-3	TRBJ1-2	NA	TGTGCCAGCAGTTACTCGACAGGGGTAGGAACCTATGGCTACACCTTC	CASSYSTGVGTYGYTF
NA	TRBV28	TRBJ1-6	NA	TGTGCCGGCAGCCCCGGTGGGTCACCCCTCCACTTT	CAGSPGGSPLHF
NA	TRBV4-3	TRBJ1-1	many	TGCGCCAGCAGCCAATTGTGGGGGGGCGAGACTGAAGCTTTCTTT	CASSQLWGGETEAFF
NA	TRBV15	TRBJ1-5	many	TGTGCCACCAGCAGAGAGCCCGTCGGCGGTGATCAGCCCCAGCATTTT	CATSREPVGGDQPQHF
TRBD1	TRBV5-1	TRBJ2-6	many	TGCGCCAGCAGGTTCCGGGACAGGGGGTCTGGGGCCAACGTCCTGACTTTC	CASRFRDRGSGANVLTF
TRBD2	TRBV7-8	TRBJ2-1	NA	TGTGCCAGCAGCGCGGGACTAGCGGGGGAGCAGTTCTTC	CASSAGLAGEQFF
NA	TRBV27	TRBJ1-2	few	TGTGCCAGCAGTTACCGACCTACATGGGGCATAAGCTATTGCTACACCTTC	CASSYRPTWGISYCYTF
NA	TRBV6-2/TRBV6-3	TRBJ2-2	medium-sized	TGTGCCAGCAGTTACTCGAGAGGCACCTACACCGGGGAGCTGTTTTTT	CASSYSRGTYTGELFF
TRBD1	TRBV20-1	TRBJ1-6	NA	TGCAGTGCTCGAATAAGGACAGGGAATTCACCCCTCCACTTT	CSARIRTGNSPLHF
NA	TRBV5-4	TRBJ2-3	NA	TGTGCCAGCAGCTGGATGCCGGGACAAAGCACAGATACGCAGTATTTT	CASSWMPGQSTDTQYF
NA	TRBV7-2	TRBJ1-5	many	TGTGCCAGCAGCGCACGAAGTAGCAATCAGCCCCAGCATTTT	CASSARSSNQPQHF
TRBD1	TRBV11-1	TRBJ1-1	many	TGTGCCAGCAGCTTATCATCCCAGGGGGACGCGTATACTGAAGCTTTCTTT	CASSLSSQGDAYTEAFF
TRBD1	TRBV7-2	TRBJ2-7	NA	TGTGCCAGCAGCGCCGGACAGGGTGGATACGAGCAGTACTTC	CASSAGQGGYEQYF
NA	TRBV20-1	TRBJ2-2	many	TGCAGTGCTAATAACGGGGAGCTGTTTTTT	CSANNGELFF
NA	TRBV9	TRBJ2-7	few	TGTGCCAGCAGCGTAGTCGGGGGGCCCGGCTACGAGCAGTACTTC	CASSVVGGPGYEQYF
TRBD2	TRBV27	TRBJ2-2	few	TGTGCCAGCAGTTCCCGGGGGGGGCGGGACACCGGGGAGCTGTTTTTT	CASSSRGGRDTGELFF
NA	TRBV6-6	TRBJ1-6	few	TGTGCCAGCAGTTACGATGGCTCGGTAAATTTACCCCTCCACTTT	CASSYDGSVNLPLHF
NA	TRBV5-6	TRBJ2-7	many	TGTGCCAGCAGCTGGTCTGGGACAAGGACCTACGAGCAGTACTTC	CASSWSGTRTYEQYF
TRBD2	TRBV28	TRBJ2-7	few	TGTGCCAGCAGTTTATCCCCTAGCGGGAGCTACGAGCAGTACTTC	CASSLSPSGSYEQYF
NA	TRBV5-1	TRBJ2-1	many	TGCGCCAGCTTGGAGGGCCCCAACTACAATGAGCAGTTCTTC	CASLEGPNYNEQFF
NA	TRBV20-1	TRBJ2-5	many	TGCAGTGCTAGAGGGGCAGCCCAAGAGACCCAGTACTTC	CSARGAAQETQYF
NA	TRBV7-9	TRBJ1-2	many	TGTGCCAGCAGCTTAGTCCGACGCGGCCACTATGGCTACACCTTC	CASSLVRRGHYGYTF
NA	TRBV6-1	TRBJ1-1	medium-sized	TGTGCCAGCAGTCCCCTCGACCTAAACACTGAAGCTTTCTTT	CASSPLDLNTEAFF
NA	TRBV13	TRBJ2-7	NA	TGTGCCAGCAGCACAGACCGGGACACTCCATACGAGCAGTACTTC	CASSTDRDTPYEQYF
TRBD1	TRBV10-1	TRBJ2-2	many	TGCGCCAGCAGTGAAGGGGACAGGGACACCGGGGAGCTGTTTTTT	CASSEGDRDTGELFF
NA	TRBV10-3	TRBJ2-7	many	TGTGCCATCAGTAAGGGTCCGACCTACGAGCAGTACTTC	CAISKGPTYEQYF
NA	TRBV6-1	TRBJ2-1	many	TGTGCCAGCAGTCTCCAGTGGACTTACAATGAGCAGTTCTTC	CASSLQWTYNEQFF
TRBD2	TRBV10-2	TRBJ2-3	many	TGCGCCAGCAGTCCTACTAGCGGGATCACAGATACGCAGTATTTT	CASSPTSGITDTQYF
NA	TRBV6-2/TRBV6-3	TRBJ1-2	medium-sized	TGTGCCAGCAGTTACTCCCGGGACATTGATAACTATGGCTACACCTTC	CASSYSRDIDNYGYTF
TRBD2	TRBV5-1	TRBJ2-3	many	TGCGCCAGCAGGATTGGCGGGAGCGTTCTCACAGATACGCAGTATTTT	CASRIGGSVLTDTQYF
TRBD1	TRBV7-3	TRBJ1-1	many	TGTGCCAGCAGCCCGGGACAGGGAAGAGAAGCTTTCTTT	CASSPGQGREAFF
NA	TRBV30	TRBJ1-5	many	TGTGCCTGGAGTCTAGGCAGCAATCAGCCCCAGCATTTT	CAWSLGSNQPQHF
NA	TRBV6-1	TRBJ2-5	few	TGTGCCAGCAGTGTTCGTTGGATCCAAGAGACCCAGTACTTC	CASSVRWIQETQYF
TRBD1	TRBV5-5	TRBJ2-7	once	TGTACCAGCAGCTTTATTCGTCGGACAGGGTTGATGAAGCAGTACTTC	CTSSFIRRTGLMKQYF
NA	TRBV3-1	TRBJ2-5	many	TGTGCCAGCAGCCAGGACGGACGCCAAGAGACCCAGTACTTC	CASSQDGRQETQYF
NA	TRBV6-4	TRBJ2-3	few	TGTGCCAGCAGCGAACAGGAGGGGGGCACAGATACGCAGTATTTT	CASSEQEGGTDTQYF
NA	TRBV3-1	TRBJ2-1	many	TGTGCCAGCAGCCCTCAAGTAGACACTGAGCAGTTCTTC	CASSPQVDTEQFF
NA	TRBV7-2	TRBJ1-2	NA	TGTGCCAGCAGCGCACAAACAGGGAACTACTATGGCTACACCTTC	CASSAQTGNYYGYTF
TRBD1	TRBV28	TRBJ2-5	many	TGTGCCAGCAGTTTGGACAGGTCCGAGACCCAGTACTTC	CASSLDRSETQYF
NA	TRBV7-3	TRBJ1-1	many	TGTGCCAGCAGCTTATCGCCAGGAAACACTGAAGCTTTCTTT	CASSLSPGNTEAFF
NA	TRBV6-2/TRBV6-3	TRBJ2-3	NA	TGTGCCAGCAGGGCTCGGCTGTTCACAGATACTCAGTATTTT	CASRARLFTDTQYF
NA	TRBV19	TRBJ1-2	many	TGTGCCAGTAGTCCCTCAGACAGGTACTATGGCTACACCTTC	CASSPSDRYYGYTF
TRBD2	TRBV6-4	TRBJ2-3	many	TGTGCCAGCAGTGAGGGGACTAGCGACACAGATACGCAGTATTTT	CASSEGTSDTDTQYF